The 7 T cell receptor beta chains listed next were all sequenced from one sample in a study of blood T cell repertoires in COVID-19. Repertoires were generated with immunoSEQ multiplex PCR, while TCRdb's copy carries only in-frame clones and drops some. The sample includes about 260,000 clones, approximately 86% of them seen just once. The sequencing input was peripheral blood. The receptors shown here come from a man under 40 with active or convalescent COVID-19.

This chain connects TRBV24-1 to TRBJ2-1, with 11 bases lining up with TRBD1. With 7 bases clipped from V and 7 bases from J, the junction kept 5 bases outside the gene matches. The CDR3 runs to 14 residues. CDR1 KGHDR and CDR2 SFDVKD come from the germline V gene. The CDR3 DNA reads TGTGCCACCAGAGGGACAGGGGGAGAGAATGAGCAGTTCTTC. It codes for CATRGTGGENEQFF.

Note on this clone: The germline gene is not matched at one end of the junction; a read error may be the cause. The genes are TRBV20-1 and TRBJ1-6; 7 bases match TRBD1. Germline-derived CDR1 and CDR2 are DFQATT and SNEGSKA (reference sequence). The CDR3 has 14 residues. The CDR3, as DNA: TGCAGTGCTAGTCAGGCAGGGGGTAATACACCCCTCCACTTT. Translated: CSASQAGGNTPLHF.

This rearrangement joins TRBV9 to TRBJ1-2; 10 bases are shared with TRBD1. The germline V gene has CDR1 SGDLS and CDR2 YYNGEE. The CDR3 is 14 amino acids. Trimming took 3 bases from V and 4 from J; bases not matched to a gene: 3. As DNA, the CDR3 is TGTGCCAGCAGCGATGGGACAGGGGTCTATGGCTACACCTTC. Residues: CASSDGTGVYGYTF.

The V call is TRBV5-5, the J call TRBJ1-4; D gene uncertain. The length of the CDR3 is 15 residues. The germline gives CDR1 SGHKS, CDR2 YYEKEE (reference sequence). V lost 4 bases and J 8 bases, leaving 18 bases between the germline ends. DNA for the CDR3: TGTGCCAGCAGCCCACTAGCCGCTCGTGGCGAAAAACTGTTTTTT. It codes for CASSPLAARGEKLFF.

The V call is TRBV15, the J call TRBJ2-7, with D perhaps TRBD1 (6 bases). The germline V and J ends were trimmed by 3 bases and 2 bases, with 11 bases remaining between them. CDR1 and CDR2 (germline): LNHNV, YYDKDF (reference sequence). The CDR3 runs to 14 residues. The CDR3 is CATSSRDNPYEQYF. CDR3 DNA sequence: TGTGCCACCAGCAGCCGGGACAACCCCTACGAGCAGTACTTC.

This chain joins TRBV25-1 and TRBJ1-4, with TRBD1 matching over 7 bases. This CDR3 is built from 14 residues. Germline V gene data show CDR1 as MGHDK and CDR2 as SYGVNS. Unmatched junction bases numbered 7, after V lost 8 bases and J lost 4 bases. CDR3: CASEPGQINEKLFF. DNA for the CDR3: TGTGCCAGCGAACCGGGACAGATTAATGAAAAACTGTTTTTT.

This chain uses TRBV6-5 with TRBJ1-5, with D perhaps matching TRBD1 (6 bases). The CDR3 is 14 amino acids. The V gene's germline CDR1 is MNHEY and CDR2 SVGAGI. V was pared by 4 bases and J by 2 bases, with 9 bases between. The CDR3 nucleotides are TGTGCCAGCAGTTTACAGGGTGGCAATCAGCCCCAGCATTTT. Its translation is CASSLQGGNQPQHF.